The next 27 T cell receptor beta chains were all read from a single sample in a study of OX40 agonist ivuxolimab in advanced cancers. Using immunoSEQ multiplex PCR, the repertoire was profiled, and TCRdb retains in-frame clones only, with some absent. The data hold more than 20,000 clones, with 65% to 85% observed a single time. The sample consisted of CD4+ or CD8+ T cells sorted from blood, taken in a trial of the OX40 agonist ivuxolimab. These receptors came from an adult with an advanced solid tumor such as melanoma, head and neck, liver or kidney cancer.

The chain employs TRBV4-2 and TRBJ2-1, with TRBD2 matching 14 bases. Germline CDR1 LGHNA, CDR2 YNFKEQ. The CDR3 runs to 15 residues. The ends lost 3 bases at V and 14 bases at J; junction bases unmatched: 9. The CDR3 is CASSQDGTSGGEKFF. The DNA of the CDR3 is TGTGCCAGCAGCCAGGACGGGACTAGCGGGGGAGAAAAGTTCTTC.

This clone has more than one count but fewer than ten. This sequence joins TRBV7-6 and TRBJ1-5, with D unresolved. The CDR3 extends over 15 amino acids. Trimming pared 1 base from V and 6 bases from J, leaving 13 bases between. Germline V gene lookup returns CDR1 SGHVS and CDR2 FNYEAQ. The CDR3 nucleotides read TGTGCCAGCAGCTTAGTGGAAGGTTCCGGTCAGCCCCAGCATTTT. Its protein product is CASSLVEGSGQPQHF.

The rearrangement links TRBV11-2 to TRBJ2-7, with D uncertain. The CDR3 extends over 12 amino acids. The germline gives CDR1 SGHAT, CDR2 FQNNGV. The germline V and J ends were trimmed by 3 bases and 5 bases, with 8 bases remaining between them. The CDR3 here is CASSLPMNEQYF. The CDR3 DNA sequence: TGTGCCAGCAGCTTGCCTATGAACGAGCAGTACTTC.

This rearrangement joins TRBV11-2 to TRBJ2-1; D might be TRBD2 (5 bases). Trimming removed 1 base at V and 8 bases at J, with 9 bases between. This CDR3 spans 13 amino acids. Germline values: CDR1 SGHAT, CDR2 FQNNGV. CDR3 amino acids: CASSLVTGYEQFF. The CDR3 nucleotides read TGTGCCAGCAGCTTAGTAACGGGGTATGAGCAGTTCTTC.

This chain uses TRBV7-3 with TRBJ1-5; D perhaps matches TRBD1 (5 bases). The V end lost 2 bases, the J end lost 5 bases, and 7 bases lay between the germline ends. CDR3 length: 13 amino acids. CDR1 and CDR2 from the germline V gene are SGHTA and FQGTGA. CDR3 protein: CASSLGGDQPQHF. CDR3 DNA: TGTGCCAGCAGCTTAGGGGGTGATCAGCCCCAGCATTTT.

The chain links TRBV10-2 to TRBJ2-7; D possibly corresponds to TRBD1 (6 bases). This CDR3 contains 12 residues. Germline CDR1 reads WSHSY; CDR2 reads SAAADI. Trimming removed 5 bases at V and 6 bases at J, with 11 bases between. Here the CDR3 reads CASSSMGAEQYF. CDR3 DNA: TGCGCCAGCAGTTCAATGGGGGCCGAGCAGTACTTC.

The V and J genes are TRBV6-5 and TRBJ2-2; D is perhaps TRBD1 or TRBD2 (6 bases each). The germline gives CDR1 MNHEY, CDR2 SVGAGI. The CDR3 length is 15 residues. Deletions cut 2 bases from V and 5 bases from J, with 12 bases between. The CDR3: CASSYTGGRTGELFF. The CDR3, as DNA: TGTGCCAGCAGTTACACCGGGGGCCGAACCGGGGAGCTGTTTTTT.

The chain recombines TRBV12-5 with TRBJ1-2, with D perhaps TRBD1 (5 bases). The V gene's germline CDR1 is LGHNT and CDR2 FRNRAP. The V and J ends lost 5 bases and 1 base respectively, with 8 bases between them. The CDR3 is 13 residues long. DNA of the CDR3: TGTGCTAGTGGTGATGGGGGTAACTATGGCTACACCTTC. It specifies CASGDGGNYGYTF.

This chain joins TRBV30 and TRBJ2-7, with 13 bases matching TRBD2. Germline V gene sequence: CDR1 GTSNPN, CDR2 SVGIG (reference sequence). The CDR3 runs 14 residues. Trimming took 8 bases from V and 4 from J; bases not matched to a gene: 8. The CDR3 sequence is CAGTSGAVGYEQYF. The CDR3 DNA sequence: TGTGCCGGGACTAGCGGGGCTGTTGGGTACGAGCAGTACTTC.

The chain is built from TRBV5-5 and TRBJ2-7; 10 nucleotides match TRBD1. Losses at the gene ends were 3 bases for V and 4 bases for J; bases not matched to a gene: 7. CDR3 length: 15 residues. The germline gives CDR1 SGHKS, CDR2 YYEKEE (reference sequence). The CDR3 here is CASSSAGTGDYEQYF. In nucleotides, the CDR3 is TGTGCCAGCAGCTCGGCCGGGACAGGGGATTACGAGCAGTACTTC. Using reference TRBV5-5 and TRBJ2-7 for the parts outside the CDR3, the full variable domain is DAGVTQSPTHLIKTRGQQVTLRCSPISGHKSVSWYQQVLGQGPQFIFQYYEKEERGRGNFPDRFSARQFPNYSSELNVNALLLGDSALYLCASSSAGTGDYEQYFGPGTRLTVT.

As concerns this clone: Possible read error: a much larger clone is one base away. The sample holds other DNA sequences that translate to the same CDR3. V usage is TRBV11-3 and J usage is TRBJ1-1, with D unclear. The CDR3 spans 11 residues. Germline assignment: CDR1 SGHNT and CDR2 YENEEA. The CDR3 loop is CASSLDLGAFF. CDR3 nucleotide sequence: TGCGCCAGCAGCTTAGACCTGGGGGCTTTCTTT.

This chain connects TRBV4-2 to TRBJ2-7, with D hard to call. Per germline, CDR1 LGHNA and CDR2 YNFKEQ. V lost 0 bases, J lost 3 bases, and 15 bases lay in between. The CDR3 loop spans 16 amino acids. The DNA of the CDR3 is TGTGCCAGCAGCCAAGATGGCACACGAACGGTCTACGAGCAGTACTTC. Translated: CASSQDGTRTVYEQYF.

V gene TRBV7-8 combines with J gene TRBJ2-7; maybe TRBD1 (6 bases). Looked up from germline, CDR1 is SGHVS and CDR2 is FQNEAQ. V lost 5 bases to trimming and J lost 1 base, with 9 bases between them. The CDR3 consists of 13 residues. The CDR3 sequence is CASSGQLSYEQYF. The CDR3 DNA is TGTGCCAGCAGCGGACAGCTGTCCTACGAGCAGTACTTC.

The chain employs TRBV19 and TRBJ1-2, with TRBD1 matching 11 bases. Per the germline V gene, CDR1 is LNHDA and CDR2 is SQIVND (reference sequence). The CDR3 is 14 residues long. Germline trimming cut 8 bases from V and 3 bases from J; bases unmatched to any gene: 5. CDR3 coding DNA: TGTGCCAGTGGACAGGGGGCCCTAGACTATGGCTACACCTTC. Its protein product is CASGQGALDYGYTF.

The chain employs TRBV30 and TRBJ1-6; D possibly corresponds to TRBD1 (6 bases). The CDR3 has 16 residues. Trimming removed 4 bases from V and 0 bases from J, with 13 bases in between. Germline CDR1 reads GTSNPN; CDR2 reads SVGIG (reference sequence). The CDR3 is CAWTPEQGSYNSPLHF. CDR3 in DNA: TGTGCCTGGACCCCCGAACAGGGCTCCTATAATTCACCCCTCCACTTT. The full variable domain, rest sourced from reference TRBV30 and TRBJ1-6, is SQTIHQWPATLVQPVGSPLSLECTVEGTSNPNLYWYRQAAGRGLQLLFYSVGIGQISSEVPQNLSASRPQDRQFILSSKKLLLSDSGFYLCAWTPEQGSYNSPLHFGNGTRLTVT.

This clone was seen a few times. This rearrangement joins TRBV7-9 to TRBJ1-2; D unresolved. This CDR3 is built from 14 residues. The V end lost 1 base, the J end lost 9 bases, and 15 bases lay between the germline ends. Per germline, CDR1 SEHNR and CDR2 FQNEAQ (reference sequence). CDR3 sequence (DNA): TGTGCCAGCAGCTTAGGTGACGGTCCAGGCAGCTACACCTTC. It yields the protein CASSLGDGPGSYTF.

The genes are TRBV30 and TRBJ2-1; D ambiguous. V was clipped by 5 bases and J by 8 bases, with 10 bases between them. Germline V gene sequence: CDR1 GTSNPN, CDR2 SVGIG (reference sequence). This CDR3 spans 11 amino acids. Here the CDR3 DNA reads TGTGCCTGGGAATTCGGCCATGAGCAGTTCTTC. Translating it yields CAWEFGHEQFF.

The rearrangement uses TRBV7-8 and TRBJ2-7, with TRBD2 as a possible D gene (5 bases). The CDR3 loop spans 14 amino acids. Trimming shortened V by 4 bases and J by 4 bases, and 14 bases separated the two germline ends. Germline V gives CDR1 SGHVS, CDR2 FQNEAQ. CDR3 DNA sequence: TGTGCCAGCAGCTCCAGCGCGGGCGCGTACGAGCAGTACTTC. It specifies CASSSSAGAYEQYF.

The chain combines TRBV14 with TRBJ2-1; 7 bases align to TRBD1. Germline CDR1 is SGHDN and CDR2 is FVKESK. V gave up 4 bases and J gave up 0 bases; unmatched junction bases: 6. The CDR3 has 16 amino acids. CDR3 in amino acids: CASSPQGVSSYNEQFF. The CDR3, as DNA: TGTGCCAGCAGCCCCCAGGGGGTAAGCTCCTACAATGAGCAGTTCTTC.

The chain links TRBV7-2 to TRBJ1-1; no clear D. The V and J ends lost 1 base and 5 bases respectively, with 5 bases between them. CDR1 SGHTA and CDR2 FQGNSA come from the germline V gene. This CDR3 spans 12 amino acids. Here the CDR3 reads CASSLGITEAFF. The CDR3 coding sequence is TGTGCCAGCAGCTTAGGTATAACTGAAGCTTTCTTT.

Judged by abundance, this clone is medium-sized. The chain couples TRBV28 to TRBJ1-5; 8 nucleotides line up with TRBD1. This CDR3 spans 16 amino acids. The V gene end was trimmed by 5 bases and the J gene end by 4 bases; junction bases not matched to a gene: 10. Germline CDR1 reads MDHEN; CDR2 reads SYDVKM. As DNA, the CDR3 is TGTGCCAGCAGTCCCTACGGGACAGGCCTGAATCAGCCCCAGCATTTT. This encodes CASSPYGTGLNQPQHF.

V usage is TRBV5-5 and J usage is TRBJ1-1; 8 bases match TRBD1. After removal of 3 bases from V and 9 bases from J, the junction contained 10 bases not matched to a gene. The germline V gene has CDR1 SGHKS and CDR2 YYEKEE (reference sequence). CDR3 size: 14 residues. The CDR3 nucleotides are TGTGCCAGCAGCTACGAAAGCAGGGGGCGGAAAGCTTTCTTT. It codes for CASSYESRGRKAFF.

The gene calls are TRBV9 and TRBJ2-7; 9 bases fit TRBD1. The V gene's germline CDR1 is SGDLS and CDR2 YYNGEE. There are 15 residues in the CDR3. J gave up 6 bases and V 4 bases, and 11 bases lay outside the gene matches. CDR3 DNA sequence: TGTGCCAGCAGCTCCGGGACAGGGATACGGGGCGAGCAGTACTTC. Protein: CASSSGTGIRGEQYF.

This clone was picked up a small number of times. DNA for the CDR3: TGTGCCAGCAGCCGGGACGGTAATTCACCCCTCCACTTT. Translation: CASSRDGNSPLHF. The chain carries TRBV7-3 and TRBJ1-6; weak D call: TRBD1 (5 bases). The CDR3 loop spans 13 amino acids. Trimming took off 5 bases at V and 6 bases at J, with 8 bases between the two ends. Germline V gene data show CDR1 as SGHTA and CDR2 as FQGTGA.

The chain uses TRBV5-6 and TRBJ2-7; the D is unclear. This CDR3 spans 12 amino acids. Trimming removed 3 bases at V and 2 bases at J, with 6 bases between. Germline V gene sequence: CDR1 SGHDT, CDR2 YYEEEE. In DNA, the CDR3 is TGTGCCAGCAGCTCAGCAACCTACGAGCAGTACTTC. Translating gives CASSSATYEQYF.

This chain joins TRBV4-1 and TRBJ1-3; the D is unclear. Germline loops: CDR1 MGHRA, CDR2 YSYEKL. V was trimmed by 0 bases and J by 4 bases, leaving 4 bases between them. There are 13 residues in the CDR3. CDR3 in DNA: TGCGCCAGCAGCCAAGACAGGGGAAACACCATATATTTT. This gives the protein CASSQDRGNTIYF.

The rearrangement links TRBV11-2 to TRBJ2-3, with D unresolved. The germline CDR1 and CDR2 sequences are SGHAT and FQNNGV. The CDR3 runs to 13 residues. V lost 0 bases and J lost 2, with 3 bases in between. In DNA form, the CDR3 reads TGTGCCAGCAGCTTAGACATCACAGATACGCAGTATTTT. Translated, it gives CASSLDITDTQYF.